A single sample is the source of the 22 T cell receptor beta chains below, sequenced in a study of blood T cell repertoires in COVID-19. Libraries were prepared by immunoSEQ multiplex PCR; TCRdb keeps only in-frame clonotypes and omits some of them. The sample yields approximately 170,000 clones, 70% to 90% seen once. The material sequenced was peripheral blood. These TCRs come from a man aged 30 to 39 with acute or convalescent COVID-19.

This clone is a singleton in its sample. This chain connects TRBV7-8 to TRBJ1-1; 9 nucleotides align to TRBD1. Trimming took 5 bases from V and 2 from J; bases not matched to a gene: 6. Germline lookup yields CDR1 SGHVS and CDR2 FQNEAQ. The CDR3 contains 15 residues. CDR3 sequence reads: CASSTRTGVNTEAFF. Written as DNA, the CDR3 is TGTGCCAGCAGCACACGGACAGGGGTTAACACTGAAGCTTTCTTT.

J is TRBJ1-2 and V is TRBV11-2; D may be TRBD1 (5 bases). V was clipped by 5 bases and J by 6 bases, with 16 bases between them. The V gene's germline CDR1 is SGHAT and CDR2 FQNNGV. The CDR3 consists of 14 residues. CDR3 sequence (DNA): TGTGCCAGCAGCCCCCAGGGCCCGGACAATGGCTACACCTTC. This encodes CASSPQGPDNGYTF.

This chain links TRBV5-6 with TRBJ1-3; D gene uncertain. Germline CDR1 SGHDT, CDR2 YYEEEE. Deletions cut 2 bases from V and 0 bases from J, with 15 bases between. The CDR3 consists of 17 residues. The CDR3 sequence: CASSFAMTGFSGNTIYF. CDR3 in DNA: TGTGCCAGCAGCTTCGCTATGACGGGGTTCTCTGGAAACACCATATATTTT.

The CDR3 sequence is CASSRSLAGTETQYF. The CDR3 DNA reads TGTGCCAGCAGTCGGTCGCTAGCGGGAACAGAGACCCAGTACTTC. This rearrangement joins TRBV6-2 or TRBV6-3 to TRBJ2-5; 9 bases align to TRBD2. The germline CDR1 and CDR2 sequences are MNHEY and SVGEGT. After removal of 5 bases from V and 4 bases from J, the junction contained 8 bases not matched to a gene. The length of the CDR3 is 15 residues.

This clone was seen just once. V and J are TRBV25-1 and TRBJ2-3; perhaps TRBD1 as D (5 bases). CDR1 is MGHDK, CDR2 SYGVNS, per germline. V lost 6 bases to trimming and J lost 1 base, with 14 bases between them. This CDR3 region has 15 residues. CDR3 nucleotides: TGTGCCAGCAGAGACGCAGGGTTGGGCACAGATACGCAGTATTTT. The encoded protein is CASRDAGLGTDTQYF. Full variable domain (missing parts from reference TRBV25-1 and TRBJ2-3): EADIYQTPRYLVIGTGKKITLECSQTMGHDKMYWYQQDPGMELHLIHYSYGVNSTEKGDLSSESTVSRIRTEHFPLTLESARPSHTSQYLCASRDAGLGTDTQYFGPGTRLTVL.

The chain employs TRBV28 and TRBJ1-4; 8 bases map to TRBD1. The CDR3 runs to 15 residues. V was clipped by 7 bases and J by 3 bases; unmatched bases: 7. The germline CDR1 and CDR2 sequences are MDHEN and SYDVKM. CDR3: CASISLQGANEKLFF. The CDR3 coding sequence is TGTGCCAGCATTTCACTACAGGGGGCTAATGAAAAACTGTTTTTT.

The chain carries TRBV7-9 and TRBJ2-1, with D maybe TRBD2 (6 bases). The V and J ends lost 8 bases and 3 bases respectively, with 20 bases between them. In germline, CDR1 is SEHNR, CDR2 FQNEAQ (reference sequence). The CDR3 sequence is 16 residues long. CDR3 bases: TGTGCCAGCCCCCGAAGACGGCGGGGTCGCTACAATGAGCAGTTCTTC. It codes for CASPRRRRGRYNEQFF.

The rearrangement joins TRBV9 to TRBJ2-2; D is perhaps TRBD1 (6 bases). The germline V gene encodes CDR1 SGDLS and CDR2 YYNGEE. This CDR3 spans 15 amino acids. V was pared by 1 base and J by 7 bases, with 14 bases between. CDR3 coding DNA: TGTGCCAGCAGCGTAAGCCAGGGGATGAGCGGGGAGCTGTTTTTT. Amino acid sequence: CASSVSQGMSGELFF.

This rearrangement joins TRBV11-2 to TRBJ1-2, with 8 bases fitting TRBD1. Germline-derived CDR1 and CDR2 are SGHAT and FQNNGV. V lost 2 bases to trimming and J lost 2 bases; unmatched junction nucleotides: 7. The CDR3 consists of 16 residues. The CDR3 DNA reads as TGTGCCAGCAGCTTAAGCCCGGGACAGGAAAACTATGGCTACACCTTC. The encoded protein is CASSLSPGQENYGYTF.

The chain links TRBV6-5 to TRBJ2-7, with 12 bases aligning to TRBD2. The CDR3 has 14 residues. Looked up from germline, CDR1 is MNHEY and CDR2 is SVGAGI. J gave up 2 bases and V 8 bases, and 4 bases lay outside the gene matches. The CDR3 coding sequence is TGTGCCAGCCACCGGACTAGCGGGGCCTACGAGCAGTACTTC. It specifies CASHRTSGAYEQYF.

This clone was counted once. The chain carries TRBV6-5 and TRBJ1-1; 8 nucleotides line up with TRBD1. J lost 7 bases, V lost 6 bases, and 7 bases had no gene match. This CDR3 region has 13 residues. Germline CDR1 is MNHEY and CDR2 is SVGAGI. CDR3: CASSDRGASEAFF. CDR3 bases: TGTGCCAGCAGCGACAGGGGTGCGAGTGAAGCTTTCTTT.

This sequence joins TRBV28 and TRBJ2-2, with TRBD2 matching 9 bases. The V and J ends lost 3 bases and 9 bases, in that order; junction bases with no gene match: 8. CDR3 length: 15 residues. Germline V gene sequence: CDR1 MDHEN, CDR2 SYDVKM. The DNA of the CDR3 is TGTGCCAGCAGTTTGGGTAGCGGGAGTTTCCGGGAGCTGTTTTTT. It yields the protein CASSLGSGSFRELFF. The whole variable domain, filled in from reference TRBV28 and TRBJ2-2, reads DVKVTQSSRYLVKRTGEKVFLECVQDMDHENMFWYRQDPGLGLRLIYFSYDVKMKEKGDIPEGYSVSREKKERFSLILESASTNQTSMYLCASSLGSGSFRELFFGEGSRLTVL.

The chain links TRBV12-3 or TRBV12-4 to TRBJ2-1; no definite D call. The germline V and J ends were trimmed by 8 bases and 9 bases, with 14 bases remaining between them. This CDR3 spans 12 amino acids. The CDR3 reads CASAISGGEQFF. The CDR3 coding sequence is TGTGCCAGCGCGATTTCGGGTGGTGAGCAGTTCTTC.

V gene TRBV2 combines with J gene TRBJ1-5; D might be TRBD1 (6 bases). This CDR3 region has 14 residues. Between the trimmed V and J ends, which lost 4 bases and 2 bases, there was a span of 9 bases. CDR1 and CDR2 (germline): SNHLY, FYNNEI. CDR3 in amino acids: CASSAQGGNQPQHF. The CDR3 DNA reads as TGTGCCAGCAGTGCACAGGGAGGCAATCAGCCCCAGCATTTT.

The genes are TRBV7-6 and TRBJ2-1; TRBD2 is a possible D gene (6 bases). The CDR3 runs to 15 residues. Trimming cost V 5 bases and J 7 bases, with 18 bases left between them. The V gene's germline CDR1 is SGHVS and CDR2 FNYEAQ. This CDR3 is CASSVLGAGMNEQFF. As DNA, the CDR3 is TGTGCCAGCAGCGTCTTAGGGGCGGGGATGAATGAGCAGTTCTTC.

The CDR3 coding sequence is TGTGCCAGCAGTTCACAGGGTGCTCTCCTTGGCTACACCTTC. Its translation is CASSSQGALLGYTF. The J gene is TRBJ1-2, the V gene TRBV28, with D possibly TRBD1 on 6 matching bases. Germline CDR1 is MDHEN and CDR2 is SYDVKM. Trimming took off 4 bases at V and 7 bases at J, with 16 bases between the two ends. The CDR3 has 14 amino acids.

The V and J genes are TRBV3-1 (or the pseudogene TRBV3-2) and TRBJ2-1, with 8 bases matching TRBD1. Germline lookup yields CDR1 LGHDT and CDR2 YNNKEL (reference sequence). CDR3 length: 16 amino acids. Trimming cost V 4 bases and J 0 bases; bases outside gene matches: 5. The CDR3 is CASSPIQGGSYNEQFF. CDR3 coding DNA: TGTGCCAGCAGCCCGATACAGGGGGGCTCCTACAATGAGCAGTTCTTC.

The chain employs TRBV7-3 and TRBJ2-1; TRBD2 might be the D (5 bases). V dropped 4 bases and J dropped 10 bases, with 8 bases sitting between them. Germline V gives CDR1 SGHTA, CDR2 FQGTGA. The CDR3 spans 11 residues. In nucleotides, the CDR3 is TGTGCCAGCAGCTCGGGCGGGGAGCAGTTCTTC. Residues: CASSSGGEQFF.

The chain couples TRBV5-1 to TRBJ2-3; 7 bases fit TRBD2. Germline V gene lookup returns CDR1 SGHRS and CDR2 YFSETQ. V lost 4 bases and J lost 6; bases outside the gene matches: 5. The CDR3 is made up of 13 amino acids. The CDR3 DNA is TGCGCCAGCAGCGGGGAGGGCCGCGATACGCAGTATTTT. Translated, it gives CASSGEGRDTQYF.

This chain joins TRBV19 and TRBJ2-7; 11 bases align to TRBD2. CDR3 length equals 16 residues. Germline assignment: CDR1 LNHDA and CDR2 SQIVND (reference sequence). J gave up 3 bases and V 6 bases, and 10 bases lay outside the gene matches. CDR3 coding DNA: TGTGCCAGTAGCTACTCCGGGACTAGCGGTTACTACGAGCAGTACTTC. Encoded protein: CASSYSGTSGYYEQYF.

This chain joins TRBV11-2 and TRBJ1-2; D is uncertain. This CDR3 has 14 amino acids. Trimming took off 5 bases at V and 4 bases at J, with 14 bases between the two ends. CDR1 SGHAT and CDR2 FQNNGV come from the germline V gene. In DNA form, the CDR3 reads TGTGCCAGCAGCCAAAGCGTTTTTGGCTATGGCTACACCTTC. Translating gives CASSQSVFGYGYTF. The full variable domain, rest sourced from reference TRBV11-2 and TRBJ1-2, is EAGVAQSPRYKIIEKRQSVAFWCNPISGHATLYWYQQILGQGPKLLIQFQNNGVVDDSQLPKDRFSAERLKGVDSTLKIQPAKLEDSAVYLCASSQSVFGYGYTFGSGTRLTVV.

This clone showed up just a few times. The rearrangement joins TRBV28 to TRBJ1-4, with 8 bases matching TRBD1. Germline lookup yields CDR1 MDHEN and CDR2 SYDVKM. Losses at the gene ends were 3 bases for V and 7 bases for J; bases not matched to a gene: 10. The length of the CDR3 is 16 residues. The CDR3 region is CASSFPQGAEREKLFF. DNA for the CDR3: TGTGCCAGCAGTTTCCCCCAGGGGGCTGAACGTGAAAAACTGTTTTTT. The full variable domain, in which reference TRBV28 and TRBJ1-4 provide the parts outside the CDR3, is DVKVTQSSRYLVKRTGEKVFLECVQDMDHENMFWYRQDPGLGLRLIYFSYDVKMKEKGDIPEGYSVSREKKERFSLILESASTNQTSMYLCASSFPQGAEREKLFFGSGTQLSVL.